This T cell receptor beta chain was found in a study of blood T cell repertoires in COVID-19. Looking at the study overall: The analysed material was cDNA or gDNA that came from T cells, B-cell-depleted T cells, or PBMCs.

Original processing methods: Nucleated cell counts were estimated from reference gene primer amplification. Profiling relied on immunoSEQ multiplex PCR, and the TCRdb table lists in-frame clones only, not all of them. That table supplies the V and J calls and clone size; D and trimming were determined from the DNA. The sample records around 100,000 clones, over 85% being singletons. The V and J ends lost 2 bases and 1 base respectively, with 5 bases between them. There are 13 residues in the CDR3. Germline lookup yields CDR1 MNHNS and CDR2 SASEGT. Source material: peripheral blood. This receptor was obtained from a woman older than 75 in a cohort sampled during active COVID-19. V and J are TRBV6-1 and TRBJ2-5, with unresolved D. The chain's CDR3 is CASSESGQETQYF. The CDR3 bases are TGTGCCAGCAGTGAATCCGGCCAAGAGACCCAGTACTTC.